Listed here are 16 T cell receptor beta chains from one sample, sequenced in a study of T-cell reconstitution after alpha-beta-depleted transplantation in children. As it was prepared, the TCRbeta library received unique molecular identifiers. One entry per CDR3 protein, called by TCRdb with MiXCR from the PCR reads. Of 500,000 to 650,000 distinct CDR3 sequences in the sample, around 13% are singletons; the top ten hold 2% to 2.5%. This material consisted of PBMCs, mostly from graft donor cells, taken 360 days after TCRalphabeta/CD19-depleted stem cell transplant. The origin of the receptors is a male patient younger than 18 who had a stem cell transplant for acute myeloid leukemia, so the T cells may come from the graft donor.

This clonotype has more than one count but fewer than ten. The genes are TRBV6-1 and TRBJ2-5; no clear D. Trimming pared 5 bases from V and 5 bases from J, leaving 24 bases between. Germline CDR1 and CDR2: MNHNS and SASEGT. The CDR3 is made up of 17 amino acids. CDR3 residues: CASSRHYFPETLETQYF. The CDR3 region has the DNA TGTGCCAGCAGTCGCCACTATTTCCCGGAGACTCTCGAGACCCAGTACTTC.

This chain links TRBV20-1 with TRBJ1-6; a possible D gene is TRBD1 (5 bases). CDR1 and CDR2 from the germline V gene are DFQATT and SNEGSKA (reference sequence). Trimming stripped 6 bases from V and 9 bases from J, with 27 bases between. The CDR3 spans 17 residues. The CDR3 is CSALLRDSSTYGSPLHF. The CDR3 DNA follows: TGCAGTGCCCTACTCCGGGACTCCAGCACCTATGGTTCACCCCTCCACTTT.

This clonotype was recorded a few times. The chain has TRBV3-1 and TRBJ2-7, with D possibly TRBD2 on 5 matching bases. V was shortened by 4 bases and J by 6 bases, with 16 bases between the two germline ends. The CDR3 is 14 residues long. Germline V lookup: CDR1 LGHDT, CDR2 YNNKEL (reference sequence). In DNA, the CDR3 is TGTGCCAGCAGCCTAAGCGGCCTCCCGCTCGAGCAGTACTTC. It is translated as CASSLSGLPLEQYF.

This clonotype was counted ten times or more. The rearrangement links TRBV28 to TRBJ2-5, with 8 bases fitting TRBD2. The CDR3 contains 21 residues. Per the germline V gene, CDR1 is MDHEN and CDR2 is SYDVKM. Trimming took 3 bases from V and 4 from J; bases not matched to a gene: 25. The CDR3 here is CASSFRGGERSGRRIRETQYF. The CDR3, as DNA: TGTGCCAGCAGTTTCAGGGGCGGGGAGAGAAGCGGGAGAAGGATAAGAGAGACCCAGTACTTC.

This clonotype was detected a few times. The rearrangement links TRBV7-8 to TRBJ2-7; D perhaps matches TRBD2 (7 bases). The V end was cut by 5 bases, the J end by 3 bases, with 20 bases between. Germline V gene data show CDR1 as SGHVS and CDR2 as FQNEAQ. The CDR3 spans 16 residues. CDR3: CASSPGAQRGYYEQYF. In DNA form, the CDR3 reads TGTGCCAGCAGCCCGGGGGCGCAGCGGGGTTACTACGAGCAGTACTTC. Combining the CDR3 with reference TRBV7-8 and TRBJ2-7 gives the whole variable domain GAGVSQSPRYKVAKRGQDVALRCDPISGHVSLFWYQQALGQGPEFLTYFQNEAQLDKSGLPSDRFFAERPEGSVSTLKIQRTQQEDSAVYLCASSPGAQRGYYEQYFGPGTRLTVT.

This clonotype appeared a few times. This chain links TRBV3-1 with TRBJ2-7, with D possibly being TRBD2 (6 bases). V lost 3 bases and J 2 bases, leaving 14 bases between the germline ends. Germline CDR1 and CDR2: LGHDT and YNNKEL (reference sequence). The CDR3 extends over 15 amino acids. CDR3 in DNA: TGTGCCAGCAGCCAGGGACTTCGCTCCCCCTACGAGCAGTACTTC. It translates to CASSQGLRSPYEQYF.

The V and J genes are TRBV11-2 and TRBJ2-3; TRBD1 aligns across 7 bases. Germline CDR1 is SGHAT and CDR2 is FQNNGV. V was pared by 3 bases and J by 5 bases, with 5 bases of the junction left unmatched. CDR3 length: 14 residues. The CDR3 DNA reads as TGTGCCAGCAGCTTTGTCACAGGGGTAGATACGCAGTATTTT. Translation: CASSFVTGVDTQYF.

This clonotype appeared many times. The CDR3: CASSPQMSDNSYEQYF. The DNA of the CDR3 is TGTGCCAGCTCACCACAAATGAGCGACAACTCCTACGAGCAGTACTTC. V usage is TRBV18 and J usage is TRBJ2-7; D gene uncertain. This CDR3 contains 16 residues. Germline-derived CDR1 and CDR2 are KGHSH and LQKENI. Between the trimmed V and J ends, which lost 1 base and 0 bases, there was a span of 13 bases.

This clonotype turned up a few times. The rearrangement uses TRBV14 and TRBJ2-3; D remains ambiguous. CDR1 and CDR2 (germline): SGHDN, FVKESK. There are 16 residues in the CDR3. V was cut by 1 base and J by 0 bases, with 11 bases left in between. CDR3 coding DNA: TGTGCCAGCAGCCAAGGATCCCTCCCTAGCACAGATACGCAGTATTTT. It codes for CASSQGSLPSTDTQYF.

As DNA, the CDR3 is TGTGCCAGCAGTTTCCCTAGCGGGAGCTACTACGAGCAGTACTTC. Its translation is CASSFPSGSYYEQYF. The J gene is TRBJ2-7, the V gene TRBV28, with 10 positions matching TRBD2. The trim removed 3 bases at V and 3 bases at J, leaving 5 bases unmatched. The CDR3 contains 15 residues. Germline CDR1 is MDHEN and CDR2 is SYDVKM.

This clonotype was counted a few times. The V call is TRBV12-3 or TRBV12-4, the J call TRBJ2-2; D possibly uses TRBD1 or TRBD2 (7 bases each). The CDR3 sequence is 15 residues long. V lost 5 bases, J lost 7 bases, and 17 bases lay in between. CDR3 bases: TGTGCCAGCAGTCCTCAGGGGGGGCTTGTCGGGGAGCTGTTTTTT. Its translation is CASSPQGGLVGELFF.

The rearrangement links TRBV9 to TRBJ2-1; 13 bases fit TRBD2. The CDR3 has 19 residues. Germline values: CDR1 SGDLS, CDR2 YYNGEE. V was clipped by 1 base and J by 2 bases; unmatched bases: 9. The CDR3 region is CASSVRWGGLAGTYNEQFF. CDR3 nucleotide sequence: TGTGCCAGCAGCGTAAGATGGGGGGGACTAGCGGGAACCTACAATGAGCAGTTCTTC.

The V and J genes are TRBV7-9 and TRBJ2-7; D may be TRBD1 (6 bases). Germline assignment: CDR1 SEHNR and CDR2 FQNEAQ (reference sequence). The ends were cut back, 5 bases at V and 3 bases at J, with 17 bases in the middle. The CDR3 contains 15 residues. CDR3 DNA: TGTGCCAGCAGCACCAACAGGGCACTGGGCTACGAGCAGTACTTC. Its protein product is CASSTNRALGYEQYF. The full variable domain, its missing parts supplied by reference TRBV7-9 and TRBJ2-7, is DTGVSQNPRHKITKRGQNVTFRCDPISEHNRLYWYRQTLGQGPEFLTYFQNEAQLEKSRLLSDRFSAERPKGSFSTLEIQRTEQGDSAMYLCASSTNRALGYEQYFGPGTRLTVT.

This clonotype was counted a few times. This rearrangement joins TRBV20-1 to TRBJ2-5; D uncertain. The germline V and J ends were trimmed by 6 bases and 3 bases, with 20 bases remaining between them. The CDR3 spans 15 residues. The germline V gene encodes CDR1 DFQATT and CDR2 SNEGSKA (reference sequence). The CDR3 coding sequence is TGCAGTGCCCCGGGTAACCCCGTCCGGGAAGAGACCCAGTACTTC. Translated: CSAPGNPVREETQYF.

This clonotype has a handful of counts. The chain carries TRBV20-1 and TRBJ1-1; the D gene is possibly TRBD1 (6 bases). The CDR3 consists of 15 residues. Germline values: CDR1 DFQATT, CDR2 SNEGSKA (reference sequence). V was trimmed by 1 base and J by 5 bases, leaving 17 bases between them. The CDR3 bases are TGCAGTGCTAGAGTTGCTCGGGGGCTCGGAACTGAAGCTTTCTTT. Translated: CSARVARGLGTEAFF.

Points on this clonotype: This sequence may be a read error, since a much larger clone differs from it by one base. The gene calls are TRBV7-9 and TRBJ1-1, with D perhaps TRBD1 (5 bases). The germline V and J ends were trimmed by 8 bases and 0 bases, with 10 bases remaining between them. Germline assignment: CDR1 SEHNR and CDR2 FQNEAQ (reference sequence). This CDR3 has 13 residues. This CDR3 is CASGGGVNTEAFF. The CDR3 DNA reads TGTGCCAGCGGGGGAGGGGTGAACACTGAAGCTTTCTTT. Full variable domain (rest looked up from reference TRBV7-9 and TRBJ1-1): DTGVSQNPRHKITKRGQNVTFRCDPISEHNRLYWYRQTLGQGPEFLTYFQNEAQLEKSRLLSDRFSAERPKGSFSTLEIQRTEQGDSAMYLCASGGGVNTEAFFGQGTRLTVV.